This is a list of T cell receptor beta chains from one sample in a study of CD8+CD57+ T cells in acquired aplastic anemia. TCRdb reprocessed the reads via MiXCR and lists one record per CDR3 protein. The top ten clones hold under 3.5% of a sample with 150,000 to 200,000 distinct CDR3 sequences, just over 45% of them seen once. The sequenced sample was sorted CD4+, CD8+, or CD8+CD57+ T cells (not recorded which) from PBMCs. These receptors all come from a human donor in good health. Each CDR3 is given with its conserved first and last residue. D genes are given only for firm matches. The listing skips clone size in some rows; elsewhere it reads once, few, many or a size class.

TRBD1,TRBV12-3/TRBV12-4,many,TRBJ1-2,TGTGCCAGCAACCTATGGCAGGGGGCGGGTGATGGCTACACCTTC,CASNLWQGAGDGYTF
TRBD2,TRBV2,-,TRBJ2-7,TGTGCCGGAGCGGGAGGGAAGACCTACGAGCAGTACTTC,CAGAGGKTYEQYF
-,TRBV7-2,-,TRBJ2-7,TGTGCCAGCAGCTCGGGGCGCCTCTACGAGCAGTACTTC,CASSSGRLYEQYF
TRBD2,TRBV20-1,-,TRBJ2-5,TGCAGTGCGTCGGGAGGCCTCAACCAAGAGACCCAGTACTTC,CSASGGLNQETQYF
TRBD1,TRBV24-1,-,TRBJ1-2,TGTGCCACCAGTGATTCGACAGGGTTCGGGGGCTACACCTTC,CATSDSTGFGGYTF
-,TRBV11-3,many,TRBJ2-1,TGTGCCAGCAGGGTAAAACTGAATGAGCAGTTCTTC,CASRVKLNEQFF
-,TRBV5-4,many,TRBJ2-2,TGTGCCAGCAGCAACGGGTGGACCGGGGAGCTGTTTTTT,CASSNGWTGELFF
-,TRBV11-2,-,TRBJ1-1,TGTGCCAGCAGCTTAACAGCTCGGGGAGAGGCCACTGAAGCTTTCTTT,CASSLTARGEATEAFF
-,TRBV24-1,few,TRBJ2-3,TGTGCCACCAGTGATTTGGAAGTTACGCAGTATTTT,CATSDLEVTQYF
TRBD2,TRBV20-1,once,TRBJ2-7,TGCAGTGCCTTGGATCCGGCTAGCGGTTCCTACGAGCAGTACTTC,CSALDPASGSYEQYF
TRBD1,TRBV2,many,TRBJ2-1,TGTGCCAGCAGCCGGGACAGGGAGAATGAGCAGTTCTTC,CASSRDRENEQFF
TRBD1,TRBV2,-,TRBJ2-7,TGTGCCAGCAAGTACCGGGACAGCCCATCCTACGAGCAGTACTTC,CASKYRDSPSYEQYF
TRBD2,TRBV15,-,TRBJ2-7,TGCGCCACCAGCCCTGGGGGGGTAGGGCTCGAGCAGTACTTC,CATSPGGVGLEQYF
-,TRBV7-9,-,TRBJ1-5,TGTGCCAGCAGCGTAGTGGGTCAGCCCCAGCATTTT,CASSVVGQPQHF
TRBD2,TRBV19,many,TRBJ2-1,TGTGCCAGTAGGATAGGTAGGGTTGGTAGCGGGAGTCTCTACAATGAGCAGTTCTTC,CASRIGRVGSGSLYNEQFF
TRBD2,TRBV19,many,TRBJ2-1,TGTGCCAGTACCCCGTGGGGGGGAGCCAATGAGCAGTTCTTC,CASTPWGGANEQFF
-,TRBV5-1,-,TRBJ1-6,TGCGCCAGCAGCTTGGTGGGCAGGGGTAATTCACCCCTCCACTTT,CASSLVGRGNSPLHF
-,TRBV2,many,TRBJ2-7,TGTGCCAGCACAGCAGGAGTCGGAGAAGAGCAGTACTTC,CASTAGVGEEQYF
TRBD1,TRBV7-8,many,TRBJ1-2,TGTGCCAGCAGCCGCTTACAGGGGATGGAAGGCTACACCTTC,CASSRLQGMEGYTF
TRBD2,TRBV20-1,-,TRBJ2-7,TGCAGTGCGGGGACTAGCGGGAGGGCCCTCGAGCAGTACTTC,CSAGTSGRALEQYF
TRBD1,TRBV24-1,many,TRBJ2-2,TGTGCCACCAGTGATGACAGGGGGCCCGCCGGGGAGCTGTTTTTT,CATSDDRGPAGELFF
TRBD1,TRBV24-1,few,TRBJ1-6,TGTGCCACCAGTGCCGGCGGGACAGGACTAAATTCACCCCTCCACTTT,CATSAGGTGLNSPLHF
-,TRBV6-1,many,TRBJ2-7,TGTGCCAGCAGTGCCCTAGGTGCCTCCTACGAGCAGTACTTC,CASSALGASYEQYF
-,TRBV19,few,TRBJ1-1,TGTGCCAGTAGTATTTTCCCCGAATACACTGAAGCTTTCTTT,CASSIFPEYTEAFF
-,TRBV18,few,TRBJ2-7,TGTGCCAGCTCACTGACTAAGGACTACGAGCAGTACTTC,CASSLTKDYEQYF
TRBD2,TRBV11-1,few,TRBJ2-1,TGTGCCAGCAGCCCCCGACTAGCGGTCAATGAGCAGTCCTTC,CASSPRLAVNEQSF
-,TRBV2,many,TRBJ1-2,TGTGCCAGCAAAGGGCAAACGATCTATGGCTACACCTTC,CASKGQTIYGYTF
-,TRBV20-1,many,TRBJ2-2,TGCAGTGCTAGGGCCGGACAGAACACCGGGGAGCTGTTTTTT,CSARAGQNTGELFF
TRBD2,TRBV7-9,-,TRBJ2-3,TGTGCCAGCAGCGGAGGACTAGCGGGAGTTCGAGATACGCAGTATTTT,CASSGGLAGVRDTQYF
-,TRBV28,few,TRBJ1-6,TGTGCCAGCAGTTTAACGTTGGGAAATTCACCCCTCCACTTT,CASSLTLGNSPLHF
-,TRBV6-1,many,TRBJ1-5,TGTGCCAGCAGTGTTGAGTTTCACAGCAATCAGCCCCAGCATTTT,CASSVEFHSNQPQHF
-,TRBV20-1,many,TRBJ1-5,TGCAGTGCTACCAACGGGGGGAAGGGTAGCAATCAGCCCCAGCATTTT,CSATNGGKGSNQPQHF
-,TRBV20-1,few,TRBJ1-6,TGCAGTGCTAGAGATCTCCAGGAGTCGAATTCACCCCTCCACTTT,CSARDLQESNSPLHF
-,TRBV4-2,-,TRBJ1-4,TGTGCCAGCAGCCAAGATTTAGGCGGGATAATAACACGGCTGTTTTTT,CASSQDLGGIITRLFF
TRBD2,TRBV28,many,TRBJ2-7,TGTGCCAGCAGTCCCGTAGCGGGATGGAAGGCAAAGCAGTACTTC,CASSPVAGWKAKQYF
-,TRBV12-3/TRBV12-4,many,TRBJ1-1,TGTGCCAGTGGATTGAGGACAACGAACACTGAAGCTTTCTTT,CASGLRTTNTEAFF
-,TRBV7-9,-,TRBJ2-1,TGTGCCAGCAGCCGCGACAATGAGCAGTTCTTC,CASSRDNEQFF
-,TRBV19,-,TRBJ2-3,TGTGCCAGTAGTATAGGAAATACGCAGTATTTT,CASSIGNTQYF
TRBD1,TRBV25-1,-,TRBJ1-2,TGTGCCAGCAGTGCCAGGGGACAGGGCTATGGCTACACCTTC,CASSARGQGYGYTF
-,TRBV10-3,-,TRBJ1-4,TGTGCCATCAGTGATAGGCAGTCTTCAACTAATGAAAAACTGTTTTTT,CAISDRQSSTNEKLFF
-,TRBV15,few,TRBJ1-2,TGCGACAGGTCCGGCTACACCTTC,CDRSGYTF
TRBD2,TRBV7-9,-,TRBJ2-3,TGTGCCAGCAGCCCAGGGGCGGGGGGACTCACAGATACGCAGTATTTT,CASSPGAGGLTDTQYF
-,TRBV15,-,TRBJ2-2,TGTGCCACCAGCGTGGACACACCGAACACCGGGGAGCTGTTTTTT,CATSVDTPNTGELFF
-,TRBV20-1,many,TRBJ2-1,TGCAGTGCTAGAGGCAGGGTTGGCAATGAGCAGTTCTTC,CSARGRVGNEQFF
TRBD1,TRBV5-1,-,TRBJ2-7,TGCGCCAGCGGACAGGGGGCAGGCGAGCAGTACTTC,CASGQGAGEQYF
-,TRBV3-1,few,TRBJ1-1,TGTGCCAGCAGCCAATCGTTAGGGACTGAAGCTTTCTTT,CASSQSLGTEAFF
-,TRBV18,many,TRBJ2-7,TGTGCCAGCTCACCAACAGGCTACGAGCAGTACTTC,CASSPTGYEQYF
-,TRBV6-5,many,TRBJ1-1,TGTGCCAGCAGTTACTCGATCCGCCCGCGGTCTGAAGCTTTCTTT,CASSYSIRPRSEAFF
-,TRBV29-1,-,TRBJ2-1,TGCAGCGTAGCTGGGGGGTACCCCTACAATGAGCAGTTCTTC,CSVAGGYPYNEQFF
-,TRBV29-1,many,TRBJ2-3,TGCAGCTCTAGAGGCACAGATACGCAGTATTTT,CSSRGTDTQYF
-,TRBV9,many,TRBJ1-1,TGTGCCAGCAGCGTAGGGGCCCACACTGAAGCTTTCTTT,CASSVGAHTEAFF
-,TRBV7-8,-,TRBJ2-7,TGTGCCAGCAGCTACCACCGGGAGAACCCCTCCTACGAGCAGTACTTC,CASSYHRENPSYEQYF
TRBD2,TRBV5-1,few,TRBJ2-7,TGCGCCAGCAGCTCCGGGAGGAGGGGCGACGAGCAGTACTTC,CASSSGRRGDEQYF
TRBD1,TRBV25-1,-,TRBJ2-5,TGTGCCAGCAGTGAATCGGGTCTAACATCAAAAGCGGACAGGGTAGCAAAGACCCAGTACTTC,CASSESGLTSKADRVAKTQYF
-,TRBV11-1,once,TRBJ2-7,TGTGCCAGCAGCCCCCGGACAGCGCCGAGCTCCTACGAGCAGTACTTC,CASSPRTAPSSYEQYF